One sample yielded the 20 T cell receptor beta chains listed below, sequenced in a study of T cell changes during pregnancy in multiple sclerosis. Assay used: immunoSEQ multiplex PCR; TCRdb lists only in-frame clones, some missing. The sample includes 80,000 or so clones, 92% of them seen just once. Sequencing was performed on peripheral blood, taken before pregnancy. These TCRs come from a female donor with multiple sclerosis, enrolled in a pregnancy study.

This clone was picked up one time. This chain connects TRBV14 to TRBJ2-1, with D perhaps TRBD1 (5 bases). The CDR3 has 14 residues. CDR1 is SGHDN, CDR2 FVKESK, per germline. V lost 0 bases to trimming and J lost 9 bases, with 12 bases between them. CDR3 sequence: CASSQELKGVEQFF. The CDR3 nucleotides read TGTGCCAGCAGCCAAGAATTGAAAGGGGTTGAGCAGTTCTTC.

The chain recombines TRBV19 with TRBJ1-2, with D uncertain. V was clipped by 1 base and J by 4 bases, with 10 bases between them. Germline assignment: CDR1 LNHDA and CDR2 SQIVND (reference sequence). This CDR3 comprises 14 residues. The DNA of the CDR3 is TGTGCCAGTAGTATAGGGGAGGACTCCTATGGCTACACCTTC. This translates into CASSIGEDSYGYTF.

J is TRBJ2-7 and V is TRBV6-5; TRBD2 is a possible D gene (5 bases). Germline-derived CDR1 and CDR2 are MNHEY and SVGAGI. The V gene lost 8 bases and the J gene lost 0 bases, with 14 bases spanning the gap. This CDR3 has 14 amino acids. The CDR3 nucleotides read TGTGCCAGCCGGAGTAGCGCGAGCTCCTACGAGCAGTACTTC. It specifies CASRSSASSYEQYF.

V usage is TRBV19 and J usage is TRBJ1-1; D is undetermined. CDR1 is LNHDA, CDR2 SQIVND, per germline (reference sequence). V lost 7 bases, J lost 5 bases, and 17 bases lay in between. CDR3 length equals 14 residues. CDR3 residues: CASKTAITRTEAFF. The CDR3 DNA follows: TGTGCCAGTAAAACCGCCATCACGAGGACTGAAGCTTTCTTT.

This clone was counted a single time. The chain links TRBV27 to TRBJ2-5, with D unresolved. Trimming left V 2 bases short and J 5 bases short, with 18 bases between. The germline V gene has CDR1 MNHEY and CDR2 SMNVEV (reference sequence). The CDR3 is 16 amino acids. CDR3 in amino acids: CASSLAATPKSETQYF. In nucleotides, the CDR3 is TGTGCCAGCAGTTTAGCCGCGACTCCTAAGTCGGAGACCCAGTACTTC.

The gene calls are TRBV27 and TRBJ2-3; TRBD2 agrees at 16 bases. V was pared by 6 bases and J by 4 bases, with 1 base of the junction left unmatched. The CDR3 is 15 residues long. The germline CDR1 and CDR2 sequences are MNHEY and SMNVEV (reference sequence). Here the CDR3 reads CASRGLAGGSDTQYF. The CDR3 nucleotides read TGTGCCAGCAGGGGACTAGCGGGAGGGTCAGATACGCAGTATTTT.

This sequence joins TRBV13 and TRBJ2-7, with D unresolved. Germline V CDR1 and CDR2: PRHDT, FYEKMQ (reference sequence). Deletions cut 6 bases from V and 0 bases from J, with 15 bases between. The CDR3 spans 15 residues. CDR3 sequence: CASRSLMASSYEQYF. CDR3 bases: TGTGCCAGCAGGAGCCTTATGGCTAGCTCCTACGAGCAGTACTTC.

The chain carries TRBV7-2 and TRBJ2-1; the D gene is possibly TRBD2 (5 bases). The CDR3 consists of 15 residues. Germline V gene data show CDR1 as SGHTA and CDR2 as FQGNSA. Trimming took off 3 bases at V and 0 bases at J, with 9 bases between the two ends. CDR3 protein: CASSFMDFSYNEQFF. In nucleotides, the CDR3 is TGTGCCAGCAGCTTTATGGACTTCTCCTACAATGAGCAGTTCTTC. The whole variable domain, filled in from reference TRBV7-2 and TRBJ2-1, reads GAGVSQSPSNKVTEKGKDVELRCDPISGHTALYWYRQSLGQGLEFLIYFQGNSAPDKSGLPSDRFSAERTGGSVSTLTIQRTQQEDSAVYLCASSFMDFSYNEQFFGPGTRLTVL.

The chain employs TRBV5-4 and TRBJ1-3; unclear D gene. The CDR3 sequence is 16 residues long. The V and J ends lost 0 bases and 0 bases respectively, with 10 bases between them. Germline CDR1 SGHNT, CDR2 YYREEE (reference sequence). The CDR3 sequence is CASSLGRASSGNTIYF. DNA of the CDR3: TGTGCCAGCAGCTTGGGGAGAGCTAGCTCTGGAAACACCATATATTTT.

This chain joins TRBV27 and TRBJ1-5; D is unclear. CDR3 length: 15 amino acids. Per germline, CDR1 MNHEY and CDR2 SMNVEV (reference sequence). Trimming pared 5 bases from V and 4 bases from J, leaving 15 bases between. This chain's CDR3 is CASSQLDKSNQPQHF. Written as DNA, the CDR3 is TGTGCCAGCAGTCAACTCGATAAGTCGAATCAGCCCCAGCATTTT.

The chain recombines TRBV27 with TRBJ2-1, with D hard to call. The germline CDR1 and CDR2 sequences are MNHEY and SMNVEV (reference sequence). Between the trimmed V and J ends, which lost 8 bases and 5 bases, there was a span of 13 bases. The CDR3 has 13 amino acids. The CDR3 sequence: CASRRRVNNEQFF. The CDR3 coding sequence is TGTGCCAGCCGACGACGGGTAAACAATGAGCAGTTCTTC.

The V call is TRBV28, the J call TRBJ2-7; a weak D match, TRBD1 (6 bases). CDR3 size: 12 residues. Per germline, CDR1 MDHEN and CDR2 SYDVKM. The V end was cut by 8 bases, the J end by 7 bases, with 15 bases between. CDR3 DNA: TGTGCCAGCCACAGGGCCCCGGGGGAGCAGTACTTC. Its protein is CASHRAPGEQYF.

The chain joins TRBV19 to TRBJ2-1; D is uncertain. The CDR3 loop spans 12 amino acids. CDR1 and CDR2 (germline): LNHDA, SQIVND (reference sequence). V was cut by 4 bases and J by 9 bases, with 10 bases left in between. This chain's CDR3 is CASSTPPGEQFF. CDR3 nucleotides: TGTGCCAGTAGTACCCCCCCCGGTGAGCAGTTCTTC.

J is TRBJ2-7 and V is TRBV4-1; TRBD1 aligns across 7 bases. CDR3 length: 14 residues. J was trimmed by 6 bases and V by 6 bases; bases with no gene match: 11. CDR1 MGHRA and CDR2 YSYEKL come from the germline V gene. CDR3 amino acids: CASSRPGTAFEQYF. The CDR3 DNA follows: TGCGCCAGCAGTCGCCCCGGGACAGCCTTCGAGCAGTACTTC.

The sample holds one count of this clone. The rearrangement joins TRBV10-3 to TRBJ1-1, with D maybe TRBD1 (5 bases). The length of the CDR3 is 13 residues. V was trimmed by 7 bases and J by 3 bases, leaving 12 bases between them. CDR1 is ENHRY and CDR2 is SYGVKD in the germline V gene. In DNA form, the CDR3 reads TGTGCCATCAAGGGGCCCGGCCACACTGAAGCTTTCTTT. Translation gives CAIKGPGHTEAFF.

J is TRBJ1-1 and V is TRBV5-1, with D possibly TRBD1 on 6 matching bases. Germline assignment: CDR1 SGHRS and CDR2 YFSETQ. The CDR3 covers 15 residues. The V and J ends lost 5 bases and 4 bases respectively, with 18 bases between them. CDR3 amino acids: CASRLNLGAGTEAFF. In DNA, the CDR3 is TGCGCCAGCAGACTCAACTTGGGGGCGGGCACTGAAGCTTTCTTT.

The J gene is TRBJ2-7, the V gene TRBV13; maybe TRBD2 (6 bases). The CDR3 covers 17 residues. In germline, CDR1 is PRHDT, CDR2 FYEKMQ (reference sequence). Trimming left V 3 bases short and J 0 bases short, with 18 bases between. The CDR3, as DNA: TGTGCCAGCAGCTTGCGAACGCTAGCGACCCTCTCCTACGAGCAGTACTTC. Translated, it gives CASSLRTLATLSYEQYF.

The CDR3 protein is CASSLGTGVGTEAFF. The CDR3 DNA sequence: TGCGCCAGCAGCTTGGGCACAGGGGTGGGCACTGAAGCTTTCTTT. The rearrangement links TRBV5-1 to TRBJ1-1; 7 nucleotides match TRBD1. V trimming: 0 bases; J trimming: 4 bases; junction bases outside the gene matches: 6. CDR3 length: 15 residues. Germline CDR1 is SGHRS and CDR2 is YFSETQ.

V and J are TRBV5-6 and TRBJ2-7, with 14 bases aligning to TRBD2. Germline V gene lookup returns CDR1 SGHDT and CDR2 YYEEEE. Trimming at V came to 4 bases and at J to 4 bases, leaving 4 bases not matched to a gene. The CDR3 is made up of 15 amino acids. The CDR3 here is CASSRLAGGKYEQYF. For the CDR3, the DNA is TGTGCCAGCAGCAGACTAGCGGGAGGGAAATACGAGCAGTACTTC.

The rearrangement joins TRBV10-3 to TRBJ2-7; TRBD2 matches at 8 bases. The CDR3 is made up of 14 amino acids. Germline V CDR1 and CDR2: ENHRY, SYGVKD. After removal of 4 bases from V and 5 bases from J, the junction contained 7 bases not matched to a gene. This CDR3 reads CAISGRLARNEQYF. Written as DNA, the CDR3 is TGTGCCATCAGTGGCAGACTAGCGCGGAACGAGCAGTACTTC.